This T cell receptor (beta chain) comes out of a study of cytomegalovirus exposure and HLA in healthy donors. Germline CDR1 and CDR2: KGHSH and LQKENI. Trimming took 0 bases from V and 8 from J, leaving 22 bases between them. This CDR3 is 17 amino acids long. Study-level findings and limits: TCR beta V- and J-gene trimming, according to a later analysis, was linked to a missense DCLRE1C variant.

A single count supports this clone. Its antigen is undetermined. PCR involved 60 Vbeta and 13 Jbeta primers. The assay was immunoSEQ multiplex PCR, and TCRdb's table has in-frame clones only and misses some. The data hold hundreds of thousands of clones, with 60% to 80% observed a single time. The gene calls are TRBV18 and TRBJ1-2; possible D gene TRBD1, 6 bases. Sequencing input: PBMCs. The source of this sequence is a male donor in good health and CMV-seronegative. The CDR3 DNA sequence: TGTGCCAGCTCACCACCGGGTTTCACAGGCCGAGGGGGAGGCTACACCTTC. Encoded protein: CASSPPGFTGRGGGYTF.